These 26 T cell receptor beta chains were sequenced from one sample in a study of regulatory T cells in long-lasting Graves disease. As for time point: newly diagnosed GD, antithyroid drugs for less than 3 months. Preparation of the TCR library used RNA extracted from PBMCs. Construction of TCR beta libraries relied on iRepertoire HTBI primers and on Arm-PCR targeting CDR3 regions. TCRdb re-called the multiplex PCR reads with MiXCR, one entry per CDR3 protein. Of around 420,000 distinct CDR3 sequences listed, about 14% were seen once; the top ten hold about 24%. The sample in question was peripheral blood mononuclear cells (PBMCs), obtained at new diagnosis, from a patient treated with antithyroid drugs. The receptor set was obtained from a female donor with Graves disease.

The chain is built from TRBV6-1 and TRBJ1-2, with D maybe TRBD1 (5 bases). Germline CDR1 reads MNHNS; CDR2 reads SASEGT. Trimming stripped 2 bases from V and 0 bases from J, with 10 bases between. CDR3 length equals 15 residues. Here the CDR3 DNA reads TGTGCCAGCAGTGAACCCTCGGGGGCTAACTATGGCTACACCTTC. It is translated as CASSEPSGANYGYTF.

This clonotype has a handful of counts. A read error is possible here, since a much larger clone lies one base away. The chain uses TRBV20-1 and TRBJ2-1; 9 bases line up with TRBD2. In germline, CDR1 is DFQATT, CDR2 SNEGSKA (reference sequence). J lost 5 bases, V lost 5 bases, and 13 bases had no gene match. The CDR3 covers 16 residues. The CDR3 loop reads CSAGGGGLAYNNEQFF. The CDR3 nucleotides read TGCAGTGCTGGAGGTGGAGGACTAGCGTATAACAATGAGCAGTTCTTC.

This clonotype was counted many times. V is TRBV7-9 and J is TRBJ1-1, with no clear D. CDR3 size: 15 residues. The V end lost 3 bases, the J end lost 2 bases, and 13 bases lay between the germline ends. Germline V gene sequence: CDR1 SEHNR, CDR2 FQNEAQ (reference sequence). The chain's CDR3 is CASSFTCLPNTEAFF. The CDR3 bases are TGTGCCAGCAGCTTTACCTGCCTCCCCAACACTGAAGCTTTCTTT.

This clonotype was counted at least ten times. The CDR3 DNA is TGTGCCAGCAGCTTAGCGGGAGGAGTGTCAGATACGCAGTATTTT. Translation gives CASSLAGGVSDTQYF. J is TRBJ2-3 and V is TRBV7-2, with a possible D match to TRBD2 (6 bases). The V end lost 0 bases, the J end lost 4 bases, and 11 bases lay between the germline ends. Germline V gene sequence: CDR1 SGHTA, CDR2 FQGNSA. The CDR3 length is 15 residues.

In this sample, this clonotype turned up many times. V usage is TRBV11-2 and J usage is TRBJ2-5, with 11 nucleotides matching TRBD2. The length of the CDR3 is 16 residues. The V gene end was trimmed by 3 bases and the J gene end by 5 bases; junction bases not matched to a gene: 8. Germline loops: CDR1 SGHAT, CDR2 FQNNGV. The CDR3: CASSFTSGSSMETQYF. DNA for the CDR3: TGTGCCAGCAGCTTTACTAGCGGGAGTAGTATGGAGACCCAGTACTTC.

This clonotype has a count of ten or more. The chain carries TRBV12-3 or TRBV12-4 and TRBJ2-7, with D perhaps given as TRBD1 or TRBD2 (5 bases each). The CDR3 extends over 17 amino acids. V dropped 7 bases and J dropped 2 bases, with 24 bases sitting between them. This CDR3 is CASTPLGSGDGTYEQYF. The CDR3 nucleotides are TGTGCCAGCACCCCCCTCGGGTCCGGGGACGGTACCTACGAGCAGTACTTC.

This clonotype was observed many times. V and J are TRBV7-9 and TRBJ2-1, with D possibly being TRBD2 (5 bases). V lost 5 bases to trimming and J lost 2 bases, with 13 bases between them. Germline lookup yields CDR1 SEHNR and CDR2 FQNEAQ (reference sequence). The CDR3 length is 15 residues. CDR3 amino acids: CASSPPEGAYNEQFF. The CDR3 bases are TGTGCCAGCAGCCCTCCCGAGGGTGCCTACAATGAGCAGTTCTTC.

This clonotype was seen only a few times. V is TRBV5-1 and J is TRBJ2-7, with D possibly being TRBD1 (6 bases). Germline lookup yields CDR1 SGHRS and CDR2 YFSETQ. The CDR3 runs 16 residues. V was cut by 4 bases and J by 2 bases, with 19 bases left in between. The CDR3 coding sequence is TGCGCCAGCAGCCGGCACCGGGACACCCCACCCTACGAGCAGTACTTC. It yields the protein CASSRHRDTPPYEQYF.

This clonotype was detected ten times or more. This chain joins TRBV11-2 and TRBJ1-2, with 8 bases that match TRBD1. V trimming: 4 bases; J trimming: 6 bases; junction bases outside the gene matches: 7. Per germline, CDR1 SGHAT and CDR2 FQNNGV. This CDR3 contains 14 residues. The CDR3, as DNA: TGTGCCAGCAGCTCTCGACAGGGGCAACATGGCTACACCTTC. It is translated as CASSSRQGQHGYTF.

The chain carries TRBV4-3 and TRBJ2-1; a weak D match, TRBD2 (6 bases). The V and J ends lost 4 bases and 10 bases respectively, with 14 bases between them. The CDR3 sequence is 13 residues long. Germline V lookup: CDR1 LGHNA, CDR2 YSLEER. The CDR3 reads CASSLDGAGEQFF. The CDR3 DNA is TGCGCCAGCAGCCTCGATGGAGCGGGCGAGCAGTTCTTC.

Many counts were recorded for this clonotype. DNA of the CDR3: TGTGCCAGCAGTTTCAGGGGGCGCGTTTACGAGCAGTACTTC. Amino acid sequence: CASSFRGRVYEQYF. The chain carries TRBV27 and TRBJ2-7; TRBD1 matches 8 bases. Germline V gives CDR1 MNHEY, CDR2 SMNVEV (reference sequence). CDR3 length: 14 amino acids. Trimming removed 3 bases from V and 4 bases from J; junction bases left unmatched: 5.

In its sample, this clonotype was seen a few times. CDR3 coding DNA: TGTGCCAGCAGTTTATCAAGGAGGGCCACTGAAGCTTTCTTT. It specifies CASSLSRRATEAFF. The genes are TRBV27 and TRBJ1-1, with no clear D. CDR1 and CDR2 (germline): MNHEY, SMNVEV (reference sequence). The ends were cut back, 0 bases at V and 4 bases at J, with 9 bases in the middle. CDR3 size: 14 residues.

This clonotype was observed many times. The genes are TRBV6-2 or TRBV6-3 and TRBJ1-1; D possibly corresponds to TRBD1 (5 bases). Germline values: CDR1 MNHEY, CDR2 SVGEGT. This CDR3 contains 14 residues. Deletions cut 6 bases from V and 5 bases from J, with 16 bases between. CDR3 loop: CASRPNSGRTEAFF. CDR3 DNA: TGTGCCAGCAGACCCAACTCAGGGCGGACTGAAGCTTTCTTT.

This clonotype was counted only a few times. The rearrangement links TRBV27 to TRBJ2-1; D remains unclear. V was trimmed by 3 bases and J by 6 bases, leaving 12 bases between them. Germline V gives CDR1 MNHEY, CDR2 SMNVEV (reference sequence). The CDR3 extends over 14 amino acids. In DNA, the CDR3 is TGTGCCAGCAGTTTTCTCGGGCACGGCAATGAGCAGTTCTTC. It translates to CASSFLGHGNEQFF.

This chain connects TRBV29-1 to TRBJ1-1; 7 bases match TRBD1. The CDR3 runs 14 residues. CDR1 SQVTM and CDR2 ANQGSEA come from the germline V gene. V gave up 4 bases and J gave up 1 base; unmatched junction bases: 6. The CDR3: CSVGEGAGNTEAFF. CDR3 bases: TGCAGCGTTGGGGAGGGGGCCGGGAACACTGAAGCTTTCTTT.

This clonotype has at least ten counts. This rearrangement joins TRBV9 to TRBJ2-1, with D perhaps matching TRBD1 (6 bases). CDR1 is SGDLS, CDR2 YYNGEE, per germline. The V end was cut by 3 bases, the J end by 9 bases, with 10 bases between. CDR3 length: 12 amino acids. CDR3 region: CASSATGFEQFF. As DNA, the CDR3 is TGTGCCAGCAGCGCAACAGGGTTTGAGCAGTTCTTC.

The V gene is TRBV6-5, the J gene TRBJ2-7; no firm D call. The germline V and J ends were trimmed by 2 bases and 0 bases, with 17 bases remaining between them. Germline values: CDR1 MNHEY, CDR2 SVGAGI. This CDR3 comprises 17 residues. The CDR3 region has the DNA TGTGCCAGCAGTTACAGGTCGCGGCCGAGGAGCTCCTACGAGCAGTACTTC. This translates into CASSYRSRPRSSYEQYF.

This clonotype occurred a few times. The genes are TRBV2 and TRBJ1-1, with 7 bases fitting TRBD1. Germline V gene data show CDR1 as SNHLY and CDR2 as FYNNEI. The CDR3 contains 12 residues. The DNA of the CDR3 is TGTGTCAGGGGGGAGATGAACACTGAAGCTTTCTTT. It translates to CVRGEMNTEAFF.

Concerning this clonotype: Being one base from a much bigger clone, this may be a read error. The rearrangement links TRBV7-3 to TRBJ2-5; 12 positions match TRBD1. The V gene's germline CDR1 is SGHTA and CDR2 FQGTGA. This CDR3 has 15 residues. V was pared by 10 bases and J by 5 bases, with 11 bases of the junction left unmatched. CDR3 amino acids: CANAGTGGVLETQYF. CDR3 DNA: TGTGCCAACGCAGGGACAGGGGGCGTTTTGGAGACCCAGTACTTC.

The V call is TRBV20-1, the J call TRBJ2-7; TRBD2 aligns across 9 bases. Looked up from germline, CDR1 is DFQATT and CDR2 is SNEGSKA (reference sequence). The CDR3 extends over 14 amino acids. V lost 6 bases, J lost 2 bases, and 8 bases stayed unmatched. The DNA for the CDR3 is TGCAGTGCCGAGGTGCCTAGCGGGACCTACGAGCAGTACTTC. Encoded protein: CSAEVPSGTYEQYF.

This clonotype was seen at least ten times. The chain links TRBV7-9 to TRBJ1-2; 7 positions agree with TRBD1. V was pared by 6 bases and J by 2 bases, with 12 bases of the junction left unmatched. Germline loops: CDR1 SEHNR, CDR2 FQNEAQ (reference sequence). The CDR3 consists of 16 residues. Written as DNA, the CDR3 is TGTGCCAGCAGACGACTAAACCGGGACAGCAACTATGGCTACACCTTC. This gives the protein CASRRLNRDSNYGYTF.

This clonotype was seen only a few times. V is TRBV6-5 and J is TRBJ2-1, with D unclear. Germline V CDR1 and CDR2: MNHEY, SVGAGI. Trimming cost V 0 bases and J 3 bases, with 15 bases left between them. The CDR3 runs to 17 residues. Here the CDR3 DNA reads TGTGCCAGCAGTTACTCTTTCGTTTACTCCTACTACAATGAGCAGTTCTTC. Translated: CASSYSFVYSYYNEQFF.

The chain uses TRBV4-3 and TRBJ2-5; D is possibly TRBD2 (7 bases). The ends were cut back, 0 bases at V and 2 bases at J, with 19 bases in the middle. The CDR3 covers 18 residues. Germline-derived CDR1 and CDR2 are LGHNA and YSLEER. CDR3 in amino acids: CASSQDLRGGTAQETQYF. The CDR3 DNA sequence: TGCGCCAGCAGCCAAGATCTTAGGGGGGGGACGGCACAAGAGACCCAGTACTTC.

This clonotype has a count of ten or more. V and J are TRBV27 and TRBJ1-6, with D hard to call. The germline V and J ends were trimmed by 5 bases and 6 bases, with 5 bases remaining between them. In germline, CDR1 is MNHEY, CDR2 SMNVEV (reference sequence). CDR3 length equals 12 residues. CDR3 residues: CASSPTNSPLHF. The CDR3, as DNA: TGTGCCAGCAGTCCGACTAATTCACCCCTCCACTTT.

This clonotype was counted many times. The chain combines TRBV7-2 with TRBJ2-7, with D possibly being TRBD2 (6 bases). The ends were cut back, 0 bases at V and 2 bases at J, with 11 bases in the middle. The CDR3 is 15 residues long. In germline, CDR1 is SGHTA, CDR2 FQGNSA. The CDR3 reads CASSLAGGTAYEQYF. The CDR3 DNA reads TGTGCCAGCAGCTTAGCGGGAGGCACCGCCTACGAGCAGTACTTC.

This clonotype was detected many times. The gene calls are TRBV20-1 and TRBJ2-3; D is perhaps TRBD1 or TRBD2 (5 bases each). CDR1 is DFQATT and CDR2 is SNEGSKA in the germline V gene (reference sequence). This CDR3 is 15 amino acids long. Trimming took off 7 bases at V and 1 base at J, with 18 bases between the two ends. The CDR3 nucleotides read TGCAGTGTCAAATCGGTGAGGGGCCGCACAGATACGCAGTATTTT. It encodes CSVKSVRGRTDTQYF.